This TCR beta chain is from a study of identical twins. Notes on the study in general: Abundant beta clonotypes from cord blood had fewer insertions, unlike memory repertoires, which showed none. Surplus twin overlap in beta out-of-frame sequences was less pronounced.

The germline V and J ends were trimmed by 1 base and 5 bases, with 4 bases remaining between them. Germline CDR1 reads SGHVS; CDR2 reads FQNEAQ. The CDR3 runs to 12 residues. From the 5' RACE reads, TCRdb called clonotypes with MiXCR, one entry per CDR3 protein. The sample records about 700,000 distinct CDR3 sequences, 8.6% being singletons. There are a few counts of this clonotype. Antigen specificity is unknown. The sample was also linked to a second study, of yellow fever vaccine responses in identical twins. Per that study: Twins' T cell vaccine responses reportedly looked partly convergent, partly personalized.

This TCR was sampled from a woman aged 18 to 35 in good health. The rearrangement uses TRBV7-8 and TRBJ2-3; D gene unclear. Sample: PBMCs. The CDR3 coding sequence is TGTGCCAGCAGCTTAGTTGTAGATACGCAGTATTTT. It encodes CASSLVVDTQYF.